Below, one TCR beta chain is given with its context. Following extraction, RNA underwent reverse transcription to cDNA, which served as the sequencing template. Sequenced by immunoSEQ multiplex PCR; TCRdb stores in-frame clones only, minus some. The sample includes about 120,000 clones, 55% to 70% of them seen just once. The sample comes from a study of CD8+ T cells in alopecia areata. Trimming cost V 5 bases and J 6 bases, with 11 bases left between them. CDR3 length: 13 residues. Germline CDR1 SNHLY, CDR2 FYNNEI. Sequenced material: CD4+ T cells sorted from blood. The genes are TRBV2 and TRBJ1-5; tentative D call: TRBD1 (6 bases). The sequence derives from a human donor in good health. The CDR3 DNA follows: TGTGCCAGCAGTCCGACAGGCCCTCAGCCCCAGCATTTT. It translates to CASSPTGPQPQHF.